This T cell receptor beta chain was obtained from a study of identical twins. TCRdb re-called the 5' RACE reads with MiXCR, one entry per CDR3 protein. The top ten hold roughly 15% of the sample, which has approximately 230,000 distinct CDR3 sequences, 5% to 7% seen once. CDR3 length equals 15 residues. Trimming at V came to 5 bases and at J to 2 bases, leaving 2 bases not matched to a gene. Findings of the study overall: Within cord blood, abundant beta clonotypes carried fewer insertions, but memory repertoires showed no such trend. Models underpredicted monozygotic twin sharing of out-of-frame TCR alpha.

This clonotype was seen repeatedly, ten times or more. Its antigen remains unknown. These records were also assigned to another study, of T cells expressing NK-cell markers.

This chain connects TRBV12-3 or TRBV12-4 to TRBJ2-3, with 12 bases lining up with TRBD2. Source material: CD8+ T cells sorted from blood. The sequence was collected from a woman aged 18-29 years in good health. The CDR3, as DNA: TGTGCCAGCAGTGGACTAGCGGGATTCACAGATACGCAGTATTTT. As protein: CASSGLAGFTDTQYF.